The 9 T cell receptor beta chains below all came from one sample that was sequenced in a study of shared clonotypes between healthy human individuals. Here immunoSEQ multiplex PCR was the method, and the copy in TCRdb shows in-frame clones only, minus some. The repertoire holds under 2,500,000 clones, approximately 94% seen once, with around 0.13% in the top ten. Sequenced material: naive CD4+ T cells sorted from blood. As to subset: CD45RA+ positively selected. The receptors originated from a man aged 18 to 29 in good health.

In the case of this clone: Other DNA sequences in this sample translate to the same CDR3. The chain recombines TRBV5-1 with TRBJ1-6, with D tentatively TRBD1 (5 bases). Trimming shortened V by 0 bases and J by 10 bases, and 11 bases separated the two germline ends. The CDR3 has 14 residues. Looked up from germline, CDR1 is SGHRS and CDR2 is YFSETQ. CDR3 sequence reads: CASSLGTGSSPLHF. DNA of the CDR3: TGCGCCAGCAGCTTGGGTACAGGATCGTCACCCCTCCACTTT.

This chain joins TRBV4-1 and TRBJ1-1, with TRBD1 matching over 7 bases. V shed 3 bases and J 0 bases; nucleotides not matched to a gene: 4. Germline V gene data show CDR1 as MGHRA and CDR2 as YSYEKL. This CDR3 has 15 amino acids. The CDR3, as DNA: TGCGCCAGCAGCCAGACAGGGATCATGAACACTGAAGCTTTCTTT. Translated, it gives CASSQTGIMNTEAFF.

This clone was counted a single time. The V gene is TRBV6-5, the J gene TRBJ2-3, with TRBD2 matching 10 bases. Germline values: CDR1 MNHEY, CDR2 SVGAGI. The length of the CDR3 is 14 residues. With 7 bases clipped from V and 3 bases from J, the junction kept 4 bases outside the gene matches. The CDR3 protein is CASTRTSGTDTQYF. The DNA for the CDR3 is TGTGCCAGCACCCGGACTAGCGGAACAGATACGCAGTATTTT.

V and J are TRBV5-1 and TRBJ1-2; 12 nucleotides agree with TRBD1. CDR3 length: 14 residues. Germline loops: CDR1 SGHRS, CDR2 YFSETQ. Trimming took 6 bases from V and 5 from J; bases not matched to a gene: 5. CDR3 sequence reads: CASTGTGGAYGYTF. Written as DNA, the CDR3 is TGCGCCAGCACAGGGACAGGGGGCGCATATGGCTACACCTTC.

The sample holds one count of this clone. The rearrangement joins TRBV19 to TRBJ1-1; no reliable D call. V lost 5 bases and J lost 0, with 13 bases in between. The germline V gene has CDR1 LNHDA and CDR2 SQIVND (reference sequence). This CDR3 comprises 15 residues. In nucleotides, the CDR3 is TGTGCCAGTAGTTCCCAGCTTATTATGAACACTGAAGCTTTCTTT. It yields the protein CASSSQLIMNTEAFF.

The chain combines TRBV19 with TRBJ1-5; D not certain. Per the germline V gene, CDR1 is LNHDA and CDR2 is SQIVND (reference sequence). Trimming pared 5 bases from V and 4 bases from J, leaving 9 bases between. The CDR3 consists of 13 residues. The CDR3 protein is CASSPMRNQPQHF. The CDR3 bases are TGTGCCAGTAGTCCCATGAGGAATCAGCCCCAGCATTTT.

This chain connects TRBV28 to TRBJ1-5; 9 bases are a match to TRBD1. The CDR3 contains 16 residues. The J segment lost 1 base and the V segment lost 1 base, leaving 2 bases of the junction unmatched. Per germline, CDR1 MDHEN and CDR2 SYDVKM. CDR3 residues: CASSLSGQGSNQPQHF. The CDR3 bases are TGTGCCAGCAGTTTATCGGGACAGGGAAGCAATCAGCCCCAGCATTTT.

Worth noting for this clone: The same CDR3 also results from other DNA sequences found in this sample. This chain joins TRBV4-2 and TRBJ2-5; no firm D call. Trimming cost V 0 bases and J 5 bases, with 10 bases left between them. CDR3 length equals 14 residues. Germline CDR1 LGHNA, CDR2 YNFKEQ. The CDR3 coding sequence is TGTGCCAGCAGCCAAGATCTCCGTCAGGAGACCCAGTACTTC. Its protein product is CASSQDLRQETQYF.

DNA of the CDR3: TGTGCCAGCAGTCCGGCAGATACGCAGTATTTT. Protein sequence: CASSPADTQYF. The V gene is TRBV2, the J gene TRBJ2-3, with D hard to call. CDR1 is SNHLY and CDR2 is FYNNEI in the germline V gene. The germline V and J ends were trimmed by 5 bases and 4 bases, with 4 bases remaining between them. The CDR3 is 11 residues long.